The rows below give T cell receptor beta chains drawn from one sample of a study of T cells in Graves' hyperthyroidism and ophthalmopathy. TCRdb ran MiXCR on the multiplex PCR reads and lists one entry per CDR3 protein. The data contain about 520,000 distinct CDR3 sequences, roughly a quarter of them seen just once; the ten biggest clones take up about 11%. Sample: blood. Source of these receptors: a young woman with Graves' ophthalmopathy. CDR3s include the opening cysteine and the closing phenylalanine or tryptophan. A D gene is named only where the DNA matches it firmly. The size entry is marked missing in some rows and otherwise reads once, few, many or a size class.

J,size,V,D,CDR3,DNA
TRBJ1-6,few,TRBV12-3/TRBV12-4,.,CASSGGFPNSPLHF,TGTGCCAGCAGCGGAGGGTTCCCTAATTCACCCCTCCACTTT
TRBJ2-5,.,TRBV6-5,.,CASSYGTLGFETQYF,TGTGCCAGCAGTTACGGGACTCTGGGATTCGAGACCCAGTACTTC
TRBJ2-5,many,TRBV5-1,TRBD1,CASSPGTAAQETQYF,TGCGCCAGCAGCCCGGGGACAGCGGCCCAAGAGACCCAGTACTTC
TRBJ1-2,many,TRBV6-2/TRBV6-3,TRBD1,CASSYSGTGPYGYTF,TGTGCCAGCAGTTACTCCGGGACAGGGCCGTATGGCTACACCTTC
TRBJ1-1,many,TRBV10-3,TRBD1,CAISEPTGTGAVNTEAFF,TGTGCCATCAGTGAGCCGACAGGGACAGGGGCCGTGAACACTGAAGCTTTCTTT
TRBJ1-2,many,TRBV30,.,CACTTYGYTF,TGTGCCTGTACTACCTATGGCTACACCTTC
TRBJ2-7,.,TRBV20-1,.,CSARGLTRQGEQYF,TGCAGTGCTAGAGGACTAACGCGGCAGGGCGAGCAGTACTTC
TRBJ2-4,.,TRBV27,TRBD2,CASGDGLAGVRGSIQYF,TGTGCCAGCGGAGATGGACTAGCGGGCGTCCGGGGAAGCATTCAGTACTTC
TRBJ1-5,few,TRBV12-3/TRBV12-4,.,CASAGSGGNQPQHF,TGTGCCAGCGCGGGATCTGGAGGCAATCAGCCCCAGCATTTT
TRBJ1-1,.,TRBV19,TRBD1,CASSTGQGKAEAFF,TGTGCCAGTAGTACGGGACAGGGTAAGGCTGAAGCTTTCTTT
TRBJ1-5,few,TRBV15,.,CATSFGEDQPQHF,TGTGCCACCAGCTTTGGGGAAGATCAGCCCCAGCATTTT
TRBJ1-2,many,TRBV19,.,CASSMGTEYNGYTF,TGTGCCAGTAGTATGGGGACGGAATATAATGGCTACACCTTC
TRBJ2-5,few,TRBV27,.,CASSQGGRGPIFGAQYF,TGTGCCAGCAGCCAGGGGGGGCGGGGGCCTATCTTCGGTGCCCAGTACTTC
TRBJ2-7,many,TRBV7-2,.,CASSKYSYEQYF,TGTGCCAGCAGTAAATACTCCTACGAGCAGTACTTC
TRBJ2-5,many,TRBV7-3,.,CASSLHREGTQYF,TGTGCCAGCAGCTTACACAGGGAGGGGACCCAGTACTTC
TRBJ1-5,many,TRBV7-4,.,CASSWAYSNQPQHF,TGTGCCAGCAGCTGGGCCTATAGCAATCAGCCCCAGCATTTT
TRBJ2-7,.,TRBV12-3/TRBV12-4,.,CASREGDYEQYF,TGTGCCAGCAGGGAAGGGGACTACGAGCAGTACTTC
TRBJ1-2,.,TRBV24-1,.,CATTPSTGNYGYTF,TGTGCCACCACTCCCTCTACGGGAAACTATGGCTACACCTTC
TRBJ1-1,many,TRBV5-1,.,CASSLDKNTEAFF,TGTGCCAGCAGTTTAGATAAGAACACTGAAGCTTTCTTT
TRBJ2-2,.,TRBV10-3,.,CAISASGNTGELFF,TGTGCCATCAGTGCCAGCGGGAACACCGGGGAGCTGTTTTTT
TRBJ2-5,many,TRBV6-1,.,CASSLGSELQETQYF,TGTGCCAGCAGCCTAGGTTCGGAACTACAAGAGACCCAGTACTTC
TRBJ1-1,many,TRBV12-3/TRBV12-4,TRBD1,CASSLGGAQGAEAFF,TGTGCCAGCAGTTTAGGTGGGGCTCAGGGGGCTGAAGCTTTCTTT
TRBJ2-7,many,TRBV20-1,TRBD1,CSASVDRGLYEQYF,TGCAGTGCTAGTGTGGACAGGGGCCTCTACGAGCAGTACTTC
TRBJ2-5,few,TRBV13,TRBD1,CASSHRDRDAKKTQYF,TGTGCCAGCAGCCACCGGGACAGGGATGCAAAGAAGACCCAGTACTTC
TRBJ1-2,.,TRBV24-1,.,CATSDLNGGYTF,TGTGCCACCAGTGATTTGAACGGTGGCTACACCTTC
TRBJ2-7,.,TRBV27,.,CASSFTPAGTQYF,TGTGCCAGCAGTTTTACCCCGGCGGGGACTCAGTACTTC
TRBJ1-2,.,TRBV6-1,.,CASAGRIYGYTF,TGTGCCAGCGCCGGACGGATCTATGGCTACACCTTC
TRBJ2-2,many,TRBV20-1,.,CSAPQRTGELFF,TGCAGTGCGCCACAGAGGACCGGGGAGCTGTTTTTT
TRBJ1-2,.,TRBV12-3/TRBV12-4,TRBD1,CASSFGTGDVFWRNYGYTF,TGTGCCAGCAGTTTTGGTACAGGGGACGTCTTCTGGCGTAACTATGGCTACACCTTC
TRBJ2-5,many,TRBV6-5,TRBD2,CASSYSDAQLAGGETQYF,TGTGCCAGCAGTTATTCAGATGCCCAACTAGCGGGGGGAGAGACCCAGTACTTC
TRBJ2-5,few,TRBV10-3,.,CAIREGGGRETQYF,TGTGCCATTCGCGAGGGAGGTGGAAGGGAGACCCAGTACTTC
TRBJ1-1,.,TRBV27,.,CASSLSGVWATEAFF,TGTGCCAGCAGTTTATCGGGGGTTTGGGCCACTGAAGCTTTCTTT
TRBJ2-7,.,TRBV25-1,.,CASYRHEQYF,TGTGCCAGCTATAGGCACGAGCAGTACTTC
TRBJ1-2,.,TRBV9,.,CASSKRGRNYGYTF,TGTGCCAGCTCTAAGCGGGGGAGAAACTATGGCTACACCTTC
TRBJ1-1,.,TRBV29-1,.,CSVEDTYTGVKAFF,TGCAGCGTTGAAGATACGTATACAGGAGTGAAAGCTTTCTTT
TRBJ1-5,many,TRBV28,.,CASSSSGDYSNQPQHF,TGTGCCAGCAGTTCCAGTGGGGACTATAGCAATCAGCCCCAGCATTTT
TRBJ2-7,few,TRBV20-1,.,CSARDGPGRYEQYF,TGCAGTGCTAGAGATGGTCCAGGGAGGTACGAGCAGTACTTC
TRBJ2-7,many,TRBV6-1,TRBD1,CASSRLTGQVSYEQYF,TGTGCCAGCAGTCGATTGACGGGACAGGTCTCCTACGAGCAGTACTTC
TRBJ1-2,.,TRBV19,TRBD1,CASSLRTGYYGYTF,TGTGCCAGTAGCCTCCGGACAGGCTATTATGGCTACACCTTC